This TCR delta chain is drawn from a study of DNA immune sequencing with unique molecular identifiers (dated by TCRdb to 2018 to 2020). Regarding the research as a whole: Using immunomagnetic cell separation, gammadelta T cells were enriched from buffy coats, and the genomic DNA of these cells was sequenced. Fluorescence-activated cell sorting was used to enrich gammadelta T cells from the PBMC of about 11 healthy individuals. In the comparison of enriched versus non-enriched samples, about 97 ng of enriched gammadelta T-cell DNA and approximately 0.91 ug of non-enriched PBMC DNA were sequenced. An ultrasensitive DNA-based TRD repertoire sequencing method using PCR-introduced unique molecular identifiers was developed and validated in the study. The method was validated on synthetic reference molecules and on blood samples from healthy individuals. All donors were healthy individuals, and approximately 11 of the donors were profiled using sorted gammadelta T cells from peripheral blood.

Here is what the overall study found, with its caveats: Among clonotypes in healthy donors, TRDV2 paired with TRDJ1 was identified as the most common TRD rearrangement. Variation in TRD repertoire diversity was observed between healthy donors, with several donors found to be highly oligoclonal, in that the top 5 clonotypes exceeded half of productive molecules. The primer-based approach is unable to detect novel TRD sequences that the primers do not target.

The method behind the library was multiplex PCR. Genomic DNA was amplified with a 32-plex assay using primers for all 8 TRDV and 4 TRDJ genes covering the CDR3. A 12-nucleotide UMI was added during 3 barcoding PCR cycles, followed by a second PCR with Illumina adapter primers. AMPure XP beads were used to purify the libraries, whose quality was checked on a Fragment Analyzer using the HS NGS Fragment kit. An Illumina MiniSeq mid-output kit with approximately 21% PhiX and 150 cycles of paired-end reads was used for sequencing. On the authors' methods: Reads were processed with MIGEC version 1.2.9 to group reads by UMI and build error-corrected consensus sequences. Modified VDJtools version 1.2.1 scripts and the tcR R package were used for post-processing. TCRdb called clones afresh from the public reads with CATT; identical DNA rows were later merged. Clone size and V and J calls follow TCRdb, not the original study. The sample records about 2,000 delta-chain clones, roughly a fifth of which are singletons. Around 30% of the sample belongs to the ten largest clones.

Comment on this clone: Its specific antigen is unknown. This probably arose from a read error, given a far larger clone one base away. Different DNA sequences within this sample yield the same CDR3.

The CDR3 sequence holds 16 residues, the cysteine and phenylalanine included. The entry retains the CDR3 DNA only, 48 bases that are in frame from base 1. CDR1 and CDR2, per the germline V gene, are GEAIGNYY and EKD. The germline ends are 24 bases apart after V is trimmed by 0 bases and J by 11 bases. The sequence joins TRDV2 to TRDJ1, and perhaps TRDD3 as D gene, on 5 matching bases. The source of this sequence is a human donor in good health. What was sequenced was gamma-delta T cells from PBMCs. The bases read TGTGCCTGTGACACCCTGGGCGACCCCCCGACCCGGGGGCTCATCTTT. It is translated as CACDTLGDPPTRGLIF.